The T cell receptor beta chain under discussion was sequenced for a study of blood T cell repertoires in COVID-19. The Seattle patients joined while their infection was active and were tracked longitudinally afterward. Trimming took 0 bases from V and 0 from J, leaving 11 bases between them. The CDR3 spans 16 residues. Germline lookup yields CDR1 LGHNA and CDR2 YNFKEQ. This table comes from immunoSEQ multiplex PCR, and its TCRdb copy is limited to in-frame clones, with some not included. The sample includes about 220,000 clones, approximately 85% of them seen just once. The chain employs TRBV4-2 and TRBJ1-2; the D is unclear. Sequences were obtained from peripheral blood. This TCR was sampled from a woman aged 70 to 79 with COVID-19, enrolled during active disease. CDR3 in DNA: TGTGCCAGCAGCCAAGAACTCAGCGCAACTAACTATGGCTACACCTTC. Translated: CASSQELSATNYGYTF.